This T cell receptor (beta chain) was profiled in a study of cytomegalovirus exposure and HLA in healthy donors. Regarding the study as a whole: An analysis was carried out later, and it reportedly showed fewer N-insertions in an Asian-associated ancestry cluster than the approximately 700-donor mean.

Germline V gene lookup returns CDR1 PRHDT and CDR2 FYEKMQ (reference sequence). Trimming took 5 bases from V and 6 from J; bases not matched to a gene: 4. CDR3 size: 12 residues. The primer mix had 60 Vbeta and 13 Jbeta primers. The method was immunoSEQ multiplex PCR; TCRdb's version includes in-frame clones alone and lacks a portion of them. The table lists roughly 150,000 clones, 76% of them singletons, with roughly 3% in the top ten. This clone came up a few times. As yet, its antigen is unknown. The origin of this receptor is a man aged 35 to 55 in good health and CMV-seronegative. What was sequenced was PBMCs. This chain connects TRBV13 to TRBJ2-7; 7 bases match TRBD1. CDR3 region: CASSRQGVEQYF. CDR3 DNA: TGTGCCAGCAGCCGACAGGGAGTCGAGCAGTACTTC.